This record looks at one TCR beta chain sequence and its context. This specimen belongs to a study of blood T cell repertoires in COVID-19. Some clones are missing from TCRdb's copy, which holds only in-frame ones; the method was immunoSEQ multiplex PCR. The table lists a few hundred thousand clones, more than 65% of them singletons. The CDR3 has 13 amino acids. The V segment lost 2 bases and the J segment 7 bases; nucleotides outside the gene matches: 4. Germline assignment: CDR1 SGHDT and CDR2 YYEEEE. The chain has TRBV5-6 and TRBJ1-2, with 8 bases matching TRBD1. Sequenced: peripheral blood. The sequence was obtained from a woman aged 18-29 years with acute or convalescent COVID-19. This CDR3 reads CASSFRDRLGYTF. The DNA of the CDR3 is TGTGCCAGCAGCTTCCGGGACAGGCTTGGCTACACCTTC.